These 8 T cell receptor beta chains were all obtained from the same sample, sequenced in a study of CD8+ T cells in alopecia areata. cDNA serving as the sequencing template came from extracted, reverse transcribed RNA. The repertoire was sequenced with immunoSEQ multiplex PCR; TCRdb's copy has only in-frame clones and lacks some. This sample yields 90,000 to 120,000 clones, of which under 60% are seen a single time; approximately 23% belongs to the top ten. The sequencing sample was made of NKG2D-low CD8+ T cells sorted from blood. The receptor set was obtained from a human donor with alopecia areata.

The J gene is TRBJ2-5, the V gene TRBV6-5; D uncertain. Trimming cost V 6 bases and J 7 bases, with 15 bases left between them. This CDR3 has 13 amino acids. From germline, CDR1 is MNHEY and CDR2 SVGAGI. In nucleotides, the CDR3 is TGTGCCAGCAGCTTTGGGGTAGCCGGGACCCAGTACTTC. This sequence encodes CASSFGVAGTQYF.

The chain couples TRBV6-1 to TRBJ1-5, with 7 nucleotides matching TRBD1. J gave up 2 bases and V 4 bases, and 11 bases lay outside the gene matches. Germline CDR1 MNHNS, CDR2 SASEGT. The CDR3 extends over 17 amino acids. The chain's CDR3 is CASSAGKGGRGNQPQHF. Here the CDR3 DNA reads TGTGCCAGCAGTGCCGGAAAAGGGGGCAGAGGCAATCAGCCCCAGCATTTT.

This chain uses TRBV29-1 with TRBJ1-2; D perhaps matches TRBD1 (6 bases). Looked up from germline, CDR1 is SQVTM and CDR2 is ANQGSEA. Between the trimmed V and J ends, which lost 6 bases and 4 bases, there was a span of 9 bases. This CDR3 has 11 residues. CDR3 amino acids: CSVDSLYGYTF. In DNA, the CDR3 is TGCAGCGTGGACAGTCTCTATGGCTACACCTTC.

The rearrangement links TRBV7-8 to TRBJ2-3; TRBD2 is a possible D gene (6 bases). The V end lost 2 bases, the J end lost 6 bases, and 12 bases lay between the germline ends. The CDR3 has 14 amino acids. The germline gives CDR1 SGHVS, CDR2 FQNEAQ. CDR3 sequence reads: CASSLREVRDTQYF. CDR3 nucleotides: TGTGCCAGCAGCTTAAGGGAGGTTAGGGATACGCAGTATTTT.

J is TRBJ2-1 and V is TRBV27; D uncertain. The germline CDR1 and CDR2 sequences are MNHEY and SMNVEV (reference sequence). V was cut by 6 bases and J by 1 base, with 16 bases left in between. The CDR3 is 16 amino acids. CDR3 protein: CASRVGPASSYNEQFF. The CDR3 coding sequence is TGTGCCAGCAGGGTAGGACCCGCTTCGTCCTACAATGAGCAGTTCTTC.

This clone has more than one count but fewer than ten. V is TRBV2 and J is TRBJ1-5, with D hard to call. V dropped 6 bases and J dropped 0 bases, with 3 bases sitting between them. The CDR3 covers 12 residues. The germline CDR1 and CDR2 sequences are SNHLY and FYNNEI. The DNA of the CDR3 is TGTGCCAGCAGGGTTAGCAATCAGCCCCAGCATTTT. This codes for CASRVSNQPQHF.

The chain uses TRBV27 and TRBJ1-1; no firm D call. The CDR3 is 13 residues long. Trimming pared 2 bases from V and 5 bases from J, leaving 9 bases between. Looked up from germline, CDR1 is MNHEY and CDR2 is SMNVEV (reference sequence). The CDR3 here is CASSLQGLTEAFF. The DNA of the CDR3 is TGTGCCAGCAGTTTACAAGGTCTTACTGAAGCTTTCTTT.

The rearrangement links TRBV2 to TRBJ2-7; TRBD2 matches at 8 bases. The trim removed 0 bases at V and 5 bases at J, leaving 6 bases unmatched. Germline V CDR1 and CDR2: SNHLY, FYNNEI. This CDR3 has 15 amino acids. Here the CDR3 DNA reads TGTGCCAGCAGTGAAGCGTCGGGAGGGCCCCACGAGCAGTACTTC. Translation gives CASSEASGGPHEQYF.